One and the same sample provided the 15 T cell receptor beta chains below, sequenced in a study of blood T cell repertoires in COVID-19. Assay used: immunoSEQ multiplex PCR; TCRdb lists only in-frame clones, some missing. This sample has 50,000 or so clones; 83% occur once, and the top ten carry over 15%. Sequenced input: peripheral blood. The receptors were sampled from a man in his forties with acute or convalescent COVID-19.

The CDR3 sequence: CASSAPGQGGTEAFF. CDR3 nucleotides: TGTGCCAGCAGCGCTCCGGGACAGGGGGGGACTGAAGCTTTCTTT. The J gene is TRBJ1-1, the V gene TRBV5-4; TRBD1 aligns across 11 bases. The CDR3 sequence is 15 residues long. V was pared by 4 bases and J by 5 bases, with 7 bases of the junction left unmatched. Germline values: CDR1 SGHNT, CDR2 YYREEE (reference sequence).

The V gene is TRBV27, the J gene TRBJ2-7, with D possibly matching TRBD2 (6 bases). Trimming took off 2 bases at V and 0 bases at J, with 11 bases between the two ends. CDR3 length: 15 residues. Germline lookup yields CDR1 MNHEY and CDR2 SMNVEV (reference sequence). CDR3: CASSLRGTDSYEQYF. In DNA, the CDR3 is TGTGCCAGCAGTTTACGCGGGACGGACTCCTACGAGCAGTACTTC.

The chain carries TRBV19 and TRBJ2-7; TRBD2 aligns across 8 bases. Per germline, CDR1 LNHDA and CDR2 SQIVND (reference sequence). After removal of 4 bases from V and 7 bases from J, the junction contained 9 bases not matched to a gene. CDR3 size: 14 residues. The CDR3: CASSTPGTRREQYF. DNA for the CDR3: TGTGCCAGTAGTACCCCCGGGACTAGACGAGAGCAGTACTTC. The variable domain in full, with the rest retrieved from reference TRBV19 and TRBJ2-7, is DGGITQSPKYLFRKEGQNVTLSCEQNLNHDAMYWYRQDPGQGLRLIYYSQIVNDFQKGDIAEGYSVSREKKESFPLTVTSAQKNPTAFYLCASSTPGTRREQYFGPGTRLTVT.

The V and J genes are TRBV2 and TRBJ1-4; a possible D gene is TRBD1 (5 bases). There are 14 residues in the CDR3. The V gene lost 7 bases and the J gene lost 7 bases, with 16 bases spanning the gap. The germline gives CDR1 SNHLY, CDR2 FYNNEI. CDR3 DNA sequence: TGTGCCAGCAACCCCACAGGCCTCTTTGAAAAACTGTTTTTT. This encodes CASNPTGLFEKLFF.

This rearrangement joins TRBV4-1 to TRBJ2-7; 11 bases are shared with TRBD1. Germline V CDR1 and CDR2: MGHRA, YSYEKL. CDR3 length equals 16 residues. V lost 3 bases to trimming and J lost 3 bases; unmatched junction nucleotides: 7. The CDR3 nucleotides are TGCGCCAGCAGCCAGGGGGGTGGGACAGGGGGCTACGAGCAGTACTTC. Translation: CASSQGGGTGGYEQYF.

The chain recombines TRBV27 with TRBJ1-2; 7 positions agree with TRBD1. Germline V gene lookup returns CDR1 MNHEY and CDR2 SMNVEV (reference sequence). V gave up 6 bases and J gave up 1 base; unmatched junction bases: 8. This CDR3 is 15 amino acids long. CDR3 in amino acids: CASRVGTAINYGYTF. CDR3 DNA: TGTGCCAGCAGGGTCGGGACAGCCATTAACTATGGCTACACCTTC.

CDR3 nucleotides: TGTGCCAGCAGTGGGGACAGGCGCACTGAAGCTTTCTTT. This sequence encodes CASSGDRRTEAFF. The chain has TRBV2 and TRBJ1-1, with 8 bases that match TRBD1. Trimming at V came to 4 bases and at J to 4 bases, leaving 2 bases not matched to a gene. Germline CDR1 SNHLY, CDR2 FYNNEI. The CDR3 spans 13 residues.

The rearrangement links TRBV10-2 to TRBJ1-2, with 7 bases matching TRBD1. The CDR3 is 14 amino acids. CDR1 and CDR2 (germline): WSHSY, SAAADI. The junction had 13 bases not matched to a gene; V was cut back by 6 bases and J by 9 bases. This CDR3 reads CASRPTGATLSYTF. The CDR3 DNA follows: TGCGCCAGCAGACCCACAGGGGCGACCCTGAGCTACACCTTC.

The chain is built from TRBV6-5 and TRBJ1-1; D is uncertain. V was shortened by 5 bases and J by 3 bases, with 13 bases between the two germline ends. Germline assignment: CDR1 MNHEY and CDR2 SVGAGI. The length of the CDR3 is 14 residues. CDR3 residues: CASSRQWADTEAFF. CDR3 nucleotides: TGTGCCAGCAGTCGACAATGGGCTGACACTGAAGCTTTCTTT.

The gene calls are TRBV29-1 and TRBJ1-2, with D maybe TRBD1 (5 bases). CDR3 length equals 13 residues. Trimming cost V 6 bases and J 6 bases, with 17 bases left between them. Per the germline V gene, CDR1 is SQVTM and CDR2 is ANQGSEA. The DNA of the CDR3 is TGCAGCGTGGGGTTAGGGGCCTCTGATGGCTACACCTTC. Translating it yields CSVGLGASDGYTF.

The chain links TRBV27 to TRBJ1-4; weak D call: TRBD1 (5 bases). This CDR3 spans 14 amino acids. V was shortened by 2 bases and J by 8 bases, with 12 bases between the two germline ends. Germline CDR1 is MNHEY and CDR2 is SMNVEV (reference sequence). CDR3 in amino acids: CASSLGGFEEKLFF. The CDR3 DNA reads as TGTGCCAGCAGTTTAGGGGGGTTTGAGGAAAAACTGTTTTTT.

The CDR3 region is CASSPDLSTEAFF. Here the CDR3 DNA reads TGTGCCAGCAGCCCTGACTTGAGTACTGAAGCTTTCTTT. This sequence joins TRBV11-2 and TRBJ1-1; D is unresolved. Germline V gene lookup returns CDR1 SGHAT and CDR2 FQNNGV. There are 13 residues in the CDR3. V lost 5 bases and J 5 bases, leaving 12 bases between the germline ends.

The chain links TRBV19 to TRBJ2-3; 9 bases are a match to TRBD1. This CDR3 is 16 amino acids long. The V and J ends lost 5 bases and 2 bases, in that order; junction bases with no gene match: 8. Germline V CDR1 and CDR2: LNHDA, SQIVND (reference sequence). CDR3: CASSRNRDRDTDTQYF. The CDR3 DNA sequence: TGTGCCAGTAGTCGAAACCGGGACAGGGACACAGATACGCAGTATTTT.

V and J are TRBV19 and TRBJ1-5; perhaps TRBD1 as D (6 bases). Germline assignment: CDR1 LNHDA and CDR2 SQIVND (reference sequence). Between the trimmed V and J ends, which lost 7 bases and 0 bases, there was a span of 31 bases. The CDR3 totals 21 residues. The chain's CDR3 is CASTGSIGQPRVHFSNQPQHF. The CDR3, as DNA: TGTGCCAGTACCGGGTCGATCGGACAGCCTAGAGTCCATTTTAGCAATCAGCCCCAGCATTTT.

The chain is built from TRBV11-2 and TRBJ2-3, with no clear D. The V and J ends lost 5 bases and 6 bases respectively, with 12 bases between them. The length of the CDR3 is 13 residues. Germline CDR1 is SGHAT and CDR2 is FQNNGV. This CDR3 reads CASSTHRVDTQYF. The CDR3 DNA reads TGTGCCAGCAGCACGCACCGCGTGGATACGCAGTATTTT.